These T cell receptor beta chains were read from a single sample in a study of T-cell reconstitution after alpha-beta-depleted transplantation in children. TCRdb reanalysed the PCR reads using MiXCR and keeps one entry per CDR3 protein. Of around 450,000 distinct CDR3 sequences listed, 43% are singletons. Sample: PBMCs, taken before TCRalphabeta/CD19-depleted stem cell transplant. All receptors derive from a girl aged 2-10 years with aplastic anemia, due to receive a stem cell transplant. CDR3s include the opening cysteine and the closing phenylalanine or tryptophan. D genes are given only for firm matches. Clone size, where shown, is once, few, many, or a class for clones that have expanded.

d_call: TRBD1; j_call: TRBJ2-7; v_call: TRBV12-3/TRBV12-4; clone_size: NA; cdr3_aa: CASRRRGQGASEQYF; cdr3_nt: TGTGCCAGCAGGCGTAGGGGACAGGGGGCTAGCGAGCAGTACTTC
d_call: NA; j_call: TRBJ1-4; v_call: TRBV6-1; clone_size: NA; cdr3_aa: CASSRQFNEKLFF; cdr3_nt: TGTGCCAGCTCAAGACAGTTTAATGAAAAACTGTTTTTT
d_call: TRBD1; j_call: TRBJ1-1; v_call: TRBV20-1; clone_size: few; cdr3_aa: CSASEVRGQVWGAFF; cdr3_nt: TGCAGTGCTAGTGAGGTTCGAGGACAGGTCTGGGGAGCTTTCTTT
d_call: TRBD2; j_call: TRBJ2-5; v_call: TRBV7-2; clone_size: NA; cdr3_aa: CASSLVAPGGAAKTQYF; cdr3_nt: TGTGCCAGCAGCTTAGTAGCCCCCGGGGGGGCCGCGAAGACCCAGTACTTC
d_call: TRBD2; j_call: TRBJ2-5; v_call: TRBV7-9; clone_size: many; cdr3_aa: CASSQSLGSGMFGTQYF; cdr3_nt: TGTGCCAGCAGCCAATCATTAGGTAGCGGGATGTTCGGGACCCAGTACTTC
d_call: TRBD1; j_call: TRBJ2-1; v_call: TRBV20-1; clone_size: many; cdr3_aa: CSARWQGAVDEQFF; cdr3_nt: TGCAGTGCTAGATGGCAGGGGGCAGTCGATGAGCAGTTCTTC
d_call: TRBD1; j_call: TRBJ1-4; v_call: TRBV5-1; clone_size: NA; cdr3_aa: CASSLARGTGENEKLFF; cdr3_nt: TGCGCCAGCAGCTTGGCCCGAGGGACAGGAGAGAATGAAAAACTGTTTTTT
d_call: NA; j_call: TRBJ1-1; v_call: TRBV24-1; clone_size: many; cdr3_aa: CATSDFAPKYNTEAFF; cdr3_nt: TGTGCCACCAGTGATTTTGCCCCTAAATACAACACTGAAGCTTTCTTT
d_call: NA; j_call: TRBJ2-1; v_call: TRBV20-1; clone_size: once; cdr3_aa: CSARRPGGPNEQFF; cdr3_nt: TGCAGTGCTAGACGTCCAGGGGGGCCTAATGAGCAGTTCTTC
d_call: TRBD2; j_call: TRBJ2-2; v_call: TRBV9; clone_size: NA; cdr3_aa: CASSAIAGVTGTGELFF; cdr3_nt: TGTGCCAGCAGCGCCATAGCGGGAGTGACTGGAACCGGGGAGCTGTTTTTT
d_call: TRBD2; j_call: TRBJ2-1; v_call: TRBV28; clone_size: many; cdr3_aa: CASSTGTSPTPNEQFF; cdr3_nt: TGTGCCAGCAGTACAGGGACTAGTCCCACTCCCAATGAGCAGTTCTTC
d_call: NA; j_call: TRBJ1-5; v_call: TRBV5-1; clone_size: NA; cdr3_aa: CASSFQGDSNQPQHF; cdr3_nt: TGCGCCAGCAGCTTCCAAGGGGATAGCAATCAGCCCCAGCATTTT
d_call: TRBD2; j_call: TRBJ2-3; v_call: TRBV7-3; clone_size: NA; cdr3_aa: CATAGGPLDTQYF; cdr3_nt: TGTGCCACAGCGGGGGGGCCGTTAGATACGCAGTATTTT
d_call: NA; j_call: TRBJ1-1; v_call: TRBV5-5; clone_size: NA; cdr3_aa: CASSSGPMNTEAFF; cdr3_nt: TGTGCCAGCAGCTCCGGGCCCATGAACACTGAAGCTTTCTTT
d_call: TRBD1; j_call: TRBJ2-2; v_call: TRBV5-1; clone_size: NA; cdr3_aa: CASTEFEGQLRNTGELFF; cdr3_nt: TGCGCCAGCACCGAGTTCGAGGGACAGCTTAGGAACACCGGGGAGCTGTTTTTT
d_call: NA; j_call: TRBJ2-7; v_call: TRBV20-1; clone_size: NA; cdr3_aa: CSASVYYEQYF; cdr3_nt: TGCAGTGCTTCCGTCTACTACGAGCAGTACTTC
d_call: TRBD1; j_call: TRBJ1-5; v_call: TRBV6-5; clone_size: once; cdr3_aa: CASSLGGPGGSGPQHF; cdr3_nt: TGTGCCAGCAGTTTAGGGGGGCCAGGGGGGTCCGGGCCCCAGCATTTT
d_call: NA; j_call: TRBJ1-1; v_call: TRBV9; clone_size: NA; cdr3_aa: CASSVLNRAEAFF; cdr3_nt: TGTGCCAGCAGCGTATTGAACAGGGCCGAAGCTTTCTTT
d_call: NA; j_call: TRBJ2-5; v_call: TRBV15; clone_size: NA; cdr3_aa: CATSRDRGVMKTQYF; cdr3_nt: TGTGCCACCAGCAGAGATCGAGGGGTCATGAAGACCCAGTACTTC
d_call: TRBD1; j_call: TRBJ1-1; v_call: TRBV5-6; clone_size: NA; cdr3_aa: CASSIQGALNTEAFF; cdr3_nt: TGTGCCAGCAGCATCCAGGGGGCGTTGAACACTGAAGCTTTCTTT
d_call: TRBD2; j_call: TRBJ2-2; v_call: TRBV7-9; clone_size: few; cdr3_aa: CASRFQAGVTGELFF; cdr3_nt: TGTGCCAGCAGATTTCAGGCGGGAGTAACCGGGGAGCTGTTTTTT
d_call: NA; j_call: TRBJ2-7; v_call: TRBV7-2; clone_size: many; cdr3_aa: CASSSGQGPGKEQYF; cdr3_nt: TGTGCCAGCAGCTCAGGGCAGGGACCCGGGAAGGAGCAGTACTTC
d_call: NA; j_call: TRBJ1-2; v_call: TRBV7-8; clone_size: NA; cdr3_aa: CASSLEAMVWGRGYGYTF; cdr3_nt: TGTGCCAGCAGCTTAGAGGCGATGGTATGGGGCAGAGGCTATGGCTACACCTTC
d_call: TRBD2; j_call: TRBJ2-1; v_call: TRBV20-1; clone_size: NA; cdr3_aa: CSATPGLGSYNEQFF; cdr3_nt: TGCAGTGCTACTCCGGGACTAGGGTCCTACAATGAGCAGTTCTTC
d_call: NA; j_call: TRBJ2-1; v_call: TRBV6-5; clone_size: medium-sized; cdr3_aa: CASSHEGYEQFF; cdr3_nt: TGTGCCAGCAGTCACGAGGGGTATGAGCAGTTCTTC
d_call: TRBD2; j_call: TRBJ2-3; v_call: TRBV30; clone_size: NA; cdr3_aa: CAWKGLAGGRTQYF; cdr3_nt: TGTGCCTGGAAGGGACTAGCGGGGGGGCGCACGCAGTATTTT
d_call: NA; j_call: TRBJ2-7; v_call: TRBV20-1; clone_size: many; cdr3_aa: CSATLRGSYEQYF; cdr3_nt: TGCAGTGCTACACTTAGGGGGTCCTACGAGCAGTACTTC
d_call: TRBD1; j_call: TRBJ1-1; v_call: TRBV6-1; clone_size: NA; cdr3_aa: CASSEGQTGPDTEAFF; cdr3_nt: TGTGCCAGCAGTGAAGGTCAGACAGGGCCTGACACTGAAGCTTTCTTT
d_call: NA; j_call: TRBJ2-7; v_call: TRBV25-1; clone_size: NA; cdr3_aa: CASSRTGFHEQYF; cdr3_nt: TGTGCCAGCAGTCGAACAGGGTTCCACGAGCAGTACTTC
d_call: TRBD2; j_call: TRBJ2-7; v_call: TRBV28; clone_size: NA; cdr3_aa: CASSGWAGGWVEQYF; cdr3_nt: TGTGCCAGCAGTGGCTGGGCGGGAGGCTGGGTCGAGCAGTACTTC
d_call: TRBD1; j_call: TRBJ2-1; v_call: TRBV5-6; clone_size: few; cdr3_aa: CASSFDRGDNEQFF; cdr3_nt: TGTGCCAGCAGTTTTGACAGGGGGGACAATGAGCAGTTCTTC
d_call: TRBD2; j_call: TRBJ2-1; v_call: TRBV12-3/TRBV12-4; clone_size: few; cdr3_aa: CASSAGGGPNEQFF; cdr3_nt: TGTGCCAGCAGTGCGGGGGGGGGTCCCAATGAGCAGTTCTTC
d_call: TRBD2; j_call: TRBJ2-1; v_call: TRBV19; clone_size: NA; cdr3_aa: CASRSGTSLSYNEQFF; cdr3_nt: TGTGCCAGTAGGTCCGGGACTAGCCTCTCCTACAATGAGCAGTTCTTC
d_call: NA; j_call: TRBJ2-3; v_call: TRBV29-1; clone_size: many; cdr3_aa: CSVGVGDTQYF; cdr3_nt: TGCAGCGTCGGGGTCGGGGATACGCAGTATTTT
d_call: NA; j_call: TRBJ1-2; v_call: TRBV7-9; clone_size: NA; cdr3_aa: CASSYPDSWYGYTF; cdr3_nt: TGTGCCAGCAGCTACCCGGACAGCTGGTATGGCTACACCTTC
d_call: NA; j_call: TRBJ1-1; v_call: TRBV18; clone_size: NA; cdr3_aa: CASSPKDGKGTEAFF; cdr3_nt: TGTGCCAGCTCACCCAAGGACGGGAAAGGGACTGAAGCTTTCTTT
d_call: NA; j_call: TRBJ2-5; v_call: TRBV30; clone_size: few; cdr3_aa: CAWSVGAEETQYF; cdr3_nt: TGTGCCTGGAGTGTGGGGGCCGAAGAGACCCAGTACTTC
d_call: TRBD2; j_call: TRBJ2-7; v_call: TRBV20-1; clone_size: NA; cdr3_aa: CSASSSGVSSYEQYF; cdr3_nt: TGCAGTGCTAGCTCTAGCGGGGTGAGCTCCTACGAGCAGTACTTC
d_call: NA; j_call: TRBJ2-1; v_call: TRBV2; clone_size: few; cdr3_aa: CASSGPGANPSYNEQFF; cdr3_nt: TGTGCCAGCAGTGGCCCAGGGGCGAACCCTTCCTACAATGAGCAGTTCTTC
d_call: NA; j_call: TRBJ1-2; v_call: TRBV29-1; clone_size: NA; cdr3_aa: CSVSGSVGGYTF; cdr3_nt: TGCAGCGTTTCCGGGTCCGTCGGCGGCTACACCTTC
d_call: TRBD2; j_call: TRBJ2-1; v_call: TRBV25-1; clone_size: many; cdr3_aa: CASSESPRGGNYNEQFF; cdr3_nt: TGTGCCAGCAGTGAGTCTCCCCGGGGGGGGAACTACAATGAGCAGTTCTTC
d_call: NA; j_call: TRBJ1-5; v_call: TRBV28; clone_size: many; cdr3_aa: CASRIFDRRDRYQPQHF; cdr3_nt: TGTGCCAGCAGGATTTTCGACAGGAGGGATAGGTATCAGCCCCAGCATTTT
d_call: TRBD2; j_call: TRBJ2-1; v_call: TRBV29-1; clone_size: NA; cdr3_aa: CSVEGLAGVYEQFF; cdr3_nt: TGCAGCGTTGAAGGACTAGCGGGAGTATATGAGCAGTTCTTC
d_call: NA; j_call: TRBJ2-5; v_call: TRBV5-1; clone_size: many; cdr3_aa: CASSPDTQETQYF; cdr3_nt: TGCGCCAGCAGCCCGGACACCCAAGAGACCCAGTACTTC
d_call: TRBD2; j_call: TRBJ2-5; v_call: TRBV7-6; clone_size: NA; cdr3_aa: CASSQGLAKETQYF; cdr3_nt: TGTGCCAGCAGCCAGGGACTAGCGAAAGAGACCCAGTACTTC
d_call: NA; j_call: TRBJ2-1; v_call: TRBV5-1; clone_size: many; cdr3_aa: CASSLDDNEQFF; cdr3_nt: TGCGCCAGCAGCTTGGACGACAATGAGCAGTTCTTC
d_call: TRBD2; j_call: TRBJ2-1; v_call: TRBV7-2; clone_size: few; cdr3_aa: CASSLRGLAGSYNEQFF; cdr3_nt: TGTGCCAGCAGCTTAAGGGGACTAGCGGGTTCCTACAATGAGCAGTTCTTC
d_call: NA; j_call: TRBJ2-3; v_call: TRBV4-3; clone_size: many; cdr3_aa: CASTDYGSYTQYF; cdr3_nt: TGCGCCAGCACCGACTACGGGAGCTATACGCAGTATTTT
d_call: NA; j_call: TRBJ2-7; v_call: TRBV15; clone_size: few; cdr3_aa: CATSRDYGHLGPYEQYF; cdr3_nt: TGTGCCACCAGCAGAGATTATGGACACCTCGGCCCCTACGAGCAGTACTTC
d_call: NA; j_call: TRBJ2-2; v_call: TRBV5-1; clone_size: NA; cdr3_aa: CASSLYLSGGAGELFF; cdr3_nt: TGCGCCAGCAGCTTGTATCTCAGCGGAGGAGCCGGGGAGCTGTTTTTT
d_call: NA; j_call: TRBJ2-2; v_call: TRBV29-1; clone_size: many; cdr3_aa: CSVGDPGELFF; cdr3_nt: TGCAGCGTCGGGGATCCCGGGGAGCTGTTTTTT
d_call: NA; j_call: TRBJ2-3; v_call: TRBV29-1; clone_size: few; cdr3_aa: CSVAPAGRTDTQYF; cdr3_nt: TGCAGCGTTGCCCCAGCGGGTCGCACAGATACGCAGTATTTT
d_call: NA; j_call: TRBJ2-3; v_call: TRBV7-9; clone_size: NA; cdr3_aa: CASSSPSLADTQYF; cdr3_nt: TGTGCCAGCAGCTCCCCAAGCCTTGCCGATACGCAGTATTTT